The rows below give T cell receptor beta chains drawn from one sample of a study of T cell repertoires in cytomegalovirus infection. A single record per CDR3 protein comes from TCRdb applying MiXCR to the reads. The profile shows over 300,000 distinct CDR3 sequences, roughly a sixth of them singletons. Sequencing input: PBMCs. All receptors come from a human donor in good health (CMV status not recorded). Some clones in this sample may be carry-over from other donors' samples. The CDR3 runs from the conserved cysteine through the conserved F or W. D genes are given only for firm matches. The listing skips clone size in some rows; elsewhere it reads once, few, many or a size class.

clone size: many; CDR3 length: 14; J gene: TRBJ1-1; D gene: TRBD1; V gene: TRBV7-9; CDR3 protein: CASSSKQGATEAFF; CDR3 DNA: TGTGCCAGCAGCTCTAAACAGGGGGCGACTGAAGCTTTCTTT
clone size: NA; CDR3 length: 15; J gene: TRBJ2-7; D gene: TRBD1; V gene: TRBV15; CDR3 protein: CATSRVRTGAHEQYF; CDR3 DNA: TGTGCCACCAGCAGAGTCCGGACAGGGGCCCACGAGCAGTACTTC
clone size: NA; CDR3 length: 13; J gene: TRBJ2-5; D gene: NA; V gene: TRBV6-6; CDR3 protein: CASSGGRRETQYF; CDR3 DNA: TGTGCCAGCAGTGGGGGGCGCCGGGAGACCCAGTACTTC
clone size: NA; CDR3 length: 13; J gene: TRBJ1-2; D gene: NA; V gene: TRBV7-9; CDR3 protein: CASSLDPASGYTF; CDR3 DNA: TGTGCCAGCAGCTTAGATCCAGCGAGCGGCTACACCTTC
clone size: NA; CDR3 length: 16; J gene: TRBJ2-5; D gene: TRBD2; V gene: TRBV20-1; CDR3 protein: CSARVGASGRQETQYF; CDR3 DNA: TGCAGTGCTAGAGTAGGGGCTAGCGGGAGACAAGAGACCCAGTACTTC
clone size: NA; CDR3 length: 15; J gene: TRBJ2-5; D gene: NA; V gene: TRBV2; CDR3 protein: CASSEARTNQETQYF; CDR3 DNA: TGTGCCAGCAGTGAAGCGCGGACAAATCAAGAGACCCAGTACTTC
clone size: many; CDR3 length: 16; J gene: TRBJ2-3; D gene: NA; V gene: TRBV7-2; CDR3 protein: CASSLGQGRNTDTQYF; CDR3 DNA: TGTGCCAGCAGCTTAGGTCAGGGCAGGAACACAGATACGCAGTATTTT
clone size: once; CDR3 length: 17; J gene: TRBJ2-7; D gene: NA; V gene: TRBV12-3/TRBV12-4; CDR3 protein: CASSLGWGPGGFYEQYF; CDR3 DNA: TGTGCCAGCAGTTTGGGATGGGGACCGGGGGGCTTCTACGAGCAGTACTTC
clone size: many; CDR3 length: 17; J gene: TRBJ1-6; D gene: TRBD1; V gene: TRBV20-1; CDR3 protein: CSARAPSTGGSNSPLHF; CDR3 DNA: TGCAGTGCTAGAGCCCCTTCGACAGGGGGAAGTAATTCACCCCTCCACTTT
clone size: many; CDR3 length: 15; J gene: TRBJ1-3; D gene: NA; V gene: TRBV27; CDR3 protein: CASSLTASSGNTIYF; CDR3 DNA: TGTGCCAGCAGTTTAACGGCAAGCTCTGGAAACACCATATATTTT
clone size: few; CDR3 length: 16; J gene: TRBJ1-6; D gene: NA; V gene: TRBV20-1; CDR3 protein: CSARKGRGVQNSPLHF; CDR3 DNA: TGCAGTGCTAGAAAGGGACGGGGGGTGCAAAATTCACCCCTCCACTTT
clone size: many; CDR3 length: 13; J gene: TRBJ1-5; D gene: NA; V gene: TRBV12-3/TRBV12-4; CDR3 protein: CASKLSSNQPQHF; CDR3 DNA: TGTGCCAGCAAGTTAAGTAGCAATCAGCCCCAGCATTTT
clone size: NA; CDR3 length: 16; J gene: TRBJ2-1; D gene: NA; V gene: TRBV5-1; CDR3 protein: CASSLLGIGTYNEQFF; CDR3 DNA: TGCGCCAGCAGCTTGCTTGGCATCGGAACCTACAATGAGCAGTTCTTC
clone size: few; CDR3 length: 16; J gene: TRBJ2-3; D gene: NA; V gene: TRBV5-3; CDR3 protein: CARSLRGARRTDTQYF; CDR3 DNA: TGTGCCAGAAGCTTACGGGGGGCCCGGAGGACAGATACGCAGTATTTT
clone size: many; CDR3 length: 13; J gene: TRBJ2-2; D gene: TRBD2; V gene: TRBV7-2; CDR3 protein: CATGLAGTGELFF; CDR3 DNA: TGTGCCACCGGACTAGCGGGCACCGGGGAGCTGTTTTTT
clone size: NA; CDR3 length: 14; J gene: TRBJ1-2; D gene: NA; V gene: TRBV15; CDR3 protein: CATSRDQGSYGYTF; CDR3 DNA: TGTGCCACCAGCAGAGATCAAGGTTCCTATGGCTACACCTTC
clone size: many; CDR3 length: 16; J gene: TRBJ1-1; D gene: NA; V gene: TRBV7-6; CDR3 protein: CASSLNSAGGNTEAFF; CDR3 DNA: TGTGCCAGCAGCTTAAACTCTGCGGGCGGGAACACTGAAGCTTTCTTT
clone size: few; CDR3 length: 14; J gene: TRBJ2-7; D gene: TRBD1; V gene: TRBV10-3; CDR3 protein: CAISGAQGPYEQYF; CDR3 DNA: TGTGCCATCAGTGGGGCACAGGGGCCCTACGAGCAGTACTTC
clone size: NA; CDR3 length: 15; J gene: TRBJ2-7; D gene: NA; V gene: TRBV4-2; CDR3 protein: CASSQDQGSRYEQYF; CDR3 DNA: TGTGCCAGCAGCCAAGATCAGGGTAGCAGATACGAGCAGTACTTC
clone size: many; CDR3 length: 16; J gene: TRBJ2-2; D gene: TRBD1; V gene: TRBV28; CDR3 protein: CASRLGGGGTTGELFF; CDR3 DNA: TGTGCCAGCAGACTAGGGGGCGGAGGTACCACCGGGGAGCTGTTTTTT
clone size: NA; CDR3 length: 14; J gene: TRBJ2-1; D gene: NA; V gene: TRBV6-5; CDR3 protein: CASSSTAAYNEQFF; CDR3 DNA: TGTGCCAGCAGTTCGACAGCCGCTTACAATGAGCAGTTCTTC
clone size: NA; CDR3 length: 15; J gene: TRBJ1-6; D gene: NA; V gene: TRBV7-6; CDR3 protein: CASSLSAVSNSPLHF; CDR3 DNA: TGTGCCAGCAGCTTATCGGCCGTCAGTAATTCACCCCTCCACTTT
clone size: NA; CDR3 length: 13; J gene: TRBJ2-7; D gene: NA; V gene: TRBV18; CDR3 protein: CASSYQKGTKQYF; CDR3 DNA: TGTGCCAGCTCGTATCAGAAAGGGACCAAGCAGTACTTC
clone size: NA; CDR3 length: 15; J gene: TRBJ1-6; D gene: NA; V gene: TRBV3-1; CDR3 protein: CASSQVQGGRSPLHF; CDR3 DNA: TGTGCCAGCAGCCAAGTACAGGGCGGTCGTTCACCCCTCCACTTT
clone size: many; CDR3 length: 15; J gene: TRBJ1-1; D gene: NA; V gene: TRBV19; CDR3 protein: CASSRSEKPNTEAFF; CDR3 DNA: TGTGCCAGTAGTCGGTCAGAGAAGCCGAACACTGAAGCTTTCTTT
clone size: NA; CDR3 length: 16; J gene: TRBJ2-1; D gene: TRBD2; V gene: TRBV2; CDR3 protein: CASSTGLAGPYNEQFF; CDR3 DNA: TGTGCCAGCAGTACTGGACTAGCGGGGCCCTACAATGAGCAGTTCTTC
clone size: NA; CDR3 length: 15; J gene: TRBJ1-5; D gene: NA; V gene: TRBV11-2; CDR3 protein: CASSLTPGHGQPQHF; CDR3 DNA: TGTGCCAGCAGCTTAACGCCGGGACACGGGCAGCCCCAGCATTTT
clone size: NA; CDR3 length: 16; J gene: TRBJ2-5; D gene: NA; V gene: TRBV5-6; CDR3 protein: CASTPGWGTNQETQYF; CDR3 DNA: TGTGCCAGCACCCCCGGGTGGGGCACGAACCAAGAGACCCAGTACTTC
clone size: many; CDR3 length: 17; J gene: TRBJ1-3; D gene: TRBD1; V gene: TRBV12-3/TRBV12-4; CDR3 protein: CASSLLRTGETGNTIYF; CDR3 DNA: TGTGCCAGCAGTTTACTCCGGACAGGGGAAACTGGAAACACCATATATTTT
clone size: few; CDR3 length: 12; J gene: TRBJ1-1; D gene: NA; V gene: TRBV28; CDR3 protein: CASSPGRVKAFF; CDR3 DNA: TGTGCCAGCAGTCCTGGCCGGGTGAAAGCTTTCTTT
clone size: NA; CDR3 length: 14; J gene: TRBJ1-5; D gene: TRBD1; V gene: TRBV7-2; CDR3 protein: CASSLLRGGQPQHF; CDR3 DNA: TGTGCCAGCAGCTTACTCAGGGGGGGACAGCCCCAGCATTTT
clone size: NA; CDR3 length: 15; J gene: TRBJ1-4; D gene: NA; V gene: TRBV5-5; CDR3 protein: CASSFTGIANEKLFF; CDR3 DNA: TGTGCCAGCAGCTTCACAGGGATTGCTAATGAAAAACTGTTTTTT
clone size: many; CDR3 length: 18; J gene: TRBJ2-3; D gene: TRBD2; V gene: TRBV6-5; CDR3 protein: CASSPRRGVIGHTDTQYF; CDR3 DNA: TGTGCCAGCAGTCCCCGGCGGGGGGTCATTGGACACACAGATACGCAGTATTTT
clone size: few; CDR3 length: 15; J gene: TRBJ1-6; D gene: TRBD1; V gene: TRBV12-3/TRBV12-4; CDR3 protein: CASSKTGDRVSPLHF; CDR3 DNA: TGTGCCAGCAGTAAAACAGGGGATCGGGTTTCACCCCTCCACTTT
clone size: NA; CDR3 length: 14; J gene: TRBJ1-1; D gene: NA; V gene: TRBV20-1; CDR3 protein: CSARVNWGNTEAFF; CDR3 DNA: TGCAGTGCTAGAGTTAATTGGGGGAACACTGAAGCTTTCTTT
clone size: many; CDR3 length: 16; J gene: TRBJ1-5; D gene: NA; V gene: TRBV4-3; CDR3 protein: CASSQPPTWVNQPQHF; CDR3 DNA: TGCGCCAGCAGCCAACCCCCGACGTGGGTGAATCAGCCCCAGCATTTT
clone size: few; CDR3 length: 14; J gene: TRBJ1-1; D gene: NA; V gene: TRBV20-1; CDR3 protein: CSAVKEPLNTEAFF; CDR3 DNA: TGCAGTGCCGTGAAAGAACCGCTGAACACTGAAGCTTTCTTT
clone size: few; CDR3 length: 14; J gene: TRBJ2-2; D gene: NA; V gene: TRBV5-4; CDR3 protein: CASSLISNTGELFF; CDR3 DNA: TGTGCCAGCAGCTTGATCTCGAACACCGGGGAGCTGTTTTTT
clone size: NA; CDR3 length: 16; J gene: TRBJ2-5; D gene: TRBD1; V gene: TRBV2; CDR3 protein: CASSEGRDRGRETQYF; CDR3 DNA: TGTGCCAGCAGTGAAGGCCGGGACAGGGGACGAGAGACCCAGTACTTC
clone size: many; CDR3 length: 15; J gene: TRBJ2-7; D gene: TRBD1; V gene: TRBV7-9; CDR3 protein: CASSARTGLGYEQYF; CDR3 DNA: TGTGCCAGCAGCGCGAGGACAGGGCTGGGCTACGAGCAGTACTTC